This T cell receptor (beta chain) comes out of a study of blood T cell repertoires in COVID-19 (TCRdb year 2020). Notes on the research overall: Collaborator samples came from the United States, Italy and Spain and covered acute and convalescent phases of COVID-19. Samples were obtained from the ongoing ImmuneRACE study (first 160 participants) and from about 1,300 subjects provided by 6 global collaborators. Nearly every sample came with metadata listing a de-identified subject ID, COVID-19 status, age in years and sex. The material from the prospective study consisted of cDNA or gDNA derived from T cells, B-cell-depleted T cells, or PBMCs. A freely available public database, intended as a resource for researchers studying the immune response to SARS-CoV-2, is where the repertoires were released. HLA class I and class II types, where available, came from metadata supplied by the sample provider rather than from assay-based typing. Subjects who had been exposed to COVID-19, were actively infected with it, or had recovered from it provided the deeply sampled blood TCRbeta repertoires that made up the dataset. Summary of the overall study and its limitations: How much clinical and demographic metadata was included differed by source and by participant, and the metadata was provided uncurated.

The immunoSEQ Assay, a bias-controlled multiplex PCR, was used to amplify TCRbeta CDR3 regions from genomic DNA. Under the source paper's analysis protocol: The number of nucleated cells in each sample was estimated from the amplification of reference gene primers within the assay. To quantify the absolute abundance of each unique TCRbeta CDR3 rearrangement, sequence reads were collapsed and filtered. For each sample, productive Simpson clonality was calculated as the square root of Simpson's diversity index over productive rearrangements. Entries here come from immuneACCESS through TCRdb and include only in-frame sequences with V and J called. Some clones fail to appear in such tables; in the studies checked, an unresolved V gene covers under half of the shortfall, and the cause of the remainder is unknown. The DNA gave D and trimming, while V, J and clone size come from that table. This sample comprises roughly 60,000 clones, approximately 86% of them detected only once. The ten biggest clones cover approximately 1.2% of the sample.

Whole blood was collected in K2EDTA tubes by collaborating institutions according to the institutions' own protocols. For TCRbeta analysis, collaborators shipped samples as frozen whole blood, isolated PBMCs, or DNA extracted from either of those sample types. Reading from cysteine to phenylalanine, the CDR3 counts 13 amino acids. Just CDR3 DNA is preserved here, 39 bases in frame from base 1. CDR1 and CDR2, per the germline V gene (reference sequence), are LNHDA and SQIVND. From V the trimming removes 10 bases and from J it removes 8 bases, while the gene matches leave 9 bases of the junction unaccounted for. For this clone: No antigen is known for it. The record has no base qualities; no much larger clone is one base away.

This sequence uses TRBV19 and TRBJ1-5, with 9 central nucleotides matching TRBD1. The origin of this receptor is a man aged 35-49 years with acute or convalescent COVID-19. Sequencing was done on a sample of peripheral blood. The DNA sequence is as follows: TGTGCCACCCGGCGGGACAGGGAGAAGCCCCAGCATTTT. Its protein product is CATRRDREKPQHF. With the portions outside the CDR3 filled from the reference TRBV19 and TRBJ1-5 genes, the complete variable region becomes DGGITQSPKYLFRKEGQNVTLSCEQNLNHDAMYWYRQDPGQGLRLIYYSQIVNDFQKGDIAEGYSVSREKKESFPLTVTSAQKNPTAFYLCATRRDREKPQHFGDGTRLSIL.